The T cell receptor (beta chain) described here comes from a study of cytomegalovirus exposure and HLA in healthy donors. The CDR3 covers 14 residues. The germline CDR1 and CDR2 sequences are MGHRA and YSYEKL. The PCR employed 60 Vbeta primers together with 13 Jbeta primers. TCRdb's copy holds only in-frame clones and misses some; the assay was immunoSEQ multiplex PCR. Here the sample spans some 190,000 clones, 65% to 80% being singletons. A remark on this clone: Its target is unknown.

Study-wide findings and caveats: Association of 15,000 to 20,000 TCR beta sequences with HLA alleles was found at 0.05 false discovery rate in a later analysis. Follow-up analysis later connected one missense variant in DCLRE1C with trimming of TCR beta V- and J-genes. Common viral pathogens (according to a later analysis) appeared linked to several of the most significant clusters.

This TCR derives from a man between 25 and 39 years old in good health and CMV-seropositive. What was sequenced was PBMCs. The chain links TRBV4-1 to TRBJ2-5, with D possibly TRBD2 on 5 matching bases. The DNA matches TRBJ2-7 better at its end, which makes the J call doubtful. CDR3 DNA: TGCGCCAGCAGCCCGGACGAGGGCTCCTACGAGCAGTACTTC. Its protein is CASSPDEGSYEQYF.